What follows are 32 T cell receptor beta chains derived from one specimen sequenced in a study of blood T cell repertoires in COVID-19. Clones were sequenced by immunoSEQ multiplex PCR, and TCRdb holds only the in-frame ones, with some missing. The data contain around 88,000 clones, 80% of them singletons. The sample was peripheral blood. Receptor source: a man aged 45 to 65 who had recovered from COVID-19.

CDR3 DNA sequence: TGCGCCAGCAGCTTACAGGGTAACGGGTACACTGAAGCTTTCTTT. It translates to CASSLQGNGYTEAFF. V is TRBV5-1 and J is TRBJ1-1, with D perhaps TRBD1 (6 bases). Germline loops: CDR1 SGHRS, CDR2 YFSETQ. The CDR3 totals 15 residues. The V end was cut by 2 bases, the J end by 3 bases, with 14 bases between.

The rearrangement uses TRBV10-2 and TRBJ2-7; possibly TRBD1 for D (5 bases). CDR1 is WSHSY and CDR2 is SAAADI in the germline V gene. V gave up 6 bases and J gave up 5 bases, with 17 bases separating them. CDR3 length equals 14 residues. CDR3 sequence reads: CASSGTQGMHEQYF. CDR3 nucleotides: TGCGCCAGCAGCGGCACTCAGGGAATGCACGAGCAGTACTTC.

The chain links TRBV5-3 to TRBJ2-3; 11 nucleotides agree with TRBD2. TRBV5-3 is assigned to the ORF class and has an uncertain function. The CDR3 is 15 amino acids. V dropped 5 bases and J dropped 4; count of bases not matched to a gene: 6. The CDR3 DNA follows: TGTGCCAGAAGGCCAGCTAGCGGGGGGCCAGATACGCAGTATTTT. It yields the protein CARRPASGGPDTQYF.

The V gene is TRBV4-1, the J gene TRBJ1-6; D unresolved. Germline assignment: CDR1 MGHRA and CDR2 YSYEKL. Trimming stripped 1 base from V and 3 bases from J, with 10 bases between. The CDR3 totals 16 residues. This CDR3 reads CASSQGSGDYNSPLHF. The CDR3 DNA is TGCGCCAGCAGCCAAGGAAGCGGGGACTATAATTCACCCCTCCACTTT.

This clone was picked up a small number of times. The chain is built from TRBV11-1 and TRBJ2-5; 9 nucleotides agree with TRBD1. The CDR3 is 16 residues long. Germline trimming cut 4 bases from V and 4 bases from J; bases unmatched to any gene: 10. CDR1 is SGHAT and CDR2 is FQDESV in the germline V gene (reference sequence). The CDR3 protein is CASSSPGTGIRETQYF. The CDR3 bases are TGTGCCAGCAGCTCGCCAGGGACAGGGATTCGAGAGACCCAGTACTTC.

The rearrangement links TRBV27 to TRBJ1-2, with a tentative D call TRBD1 (5 bases). Germline loops: CDR1 MNHEY, CDR2 SMNVEV (reference sequence). The CDR3 runs to 15 residues. Trimming removed 3 bases at V and 2 bases at J, with 13 bases between. In DNA, the CDR3 is TGTGCCAGCAGTTTTAGTGGGGCAGCGAACTATGGCTACACCTTC. This sequence encodes CASSFSGAANYGYTF.

This chain uses TRBV5-5 with TRBJ1-4; 7 bases match TRBD1. The CDR3 covers 16 residues. From germline, CDR1 is SGHKS and CDR2 YYEKEE (reference sequence). The V segment lost 3 bases and the J segment 7 bases; nucleotides outside the gene matches: 12. This CDR3 reads CASSSPGRGNGEKLFF. The CDR3 coding sequence is TGTGCCAGCAGCTCCCCCGGCAGGGGGAATGGTGAAAAACTGTTTTTT.

The V call is TRBV19, the J call TRBJ1-2; 9 bases are shared with TRBD1. CDR1 is LNHDA, CDR2 SQIVND, per germline (reference sequence). The V segment lost 4 bases and the J segment 1 base; nucleotides outside the gene matches: 10. The CDR3 runs to 17 residues. CDR3 nucleotides: TGTGCCAGTAGTAGGTCCCGGGACAGGGTGAATAACTATGGCTACACCTTC. This codes for CASSRSRDRVNNYGYTF.

As for this clone: Other DNA sequences within the sample encode an identical CDR3. CDR3 sequence: CASSLVAGGTDTQYF. DNA of the CDR3: TGTGCCAGCAGCTTAGTAGCGGGGGGCACAGATACGCAGTATTTT. This sequence joins TRBV7-2 and TRBJ2-3; 9 bases agree with TRBD2. The V segment lost 1 base and the J segment 1 base; nucleotides outside the gene matches: 0. Germline assignment: CDR1 SGHTA and CDR2 FQGNSA. The CDR3 is 15 amino acids.

This clone was recorded once. The gene calls are TRBV11-2 and TRBJ2-3; 9 nucleotides line up with TRBD2. CDR3 size: 14 residues. Trimming removed 1 base from V and 8 bases from J; junction bases left unmatched: 4. From germline, CDR1 is SGHAT and CDR2 FQNNGV. The CDR3 sequence: CASSLGGRAGTQYF. In DNA, the CDR3 is TGTGCCAGCAGCTTAGGCGGGAGGGCCGGTACGCAGTATTTT.

The genes are TRBV6-5 and TRBJ1-2, with 9 bases matching TRBD1. Germline V CDR1 and CDR2: MNHEY, SVGAGI. V lost 6 bases to trimming and J lost 10 bases; unmatched junction nucleotides: 12. The CDR3 totals 14 residues. Written as DNA, the CDR3 is TGTGCCAGCAGAGAGATAACAGGGGGCAGGTTCTACACCTTC. Its protein is CASREITGGRFYTF.

The chain couples TRBV19 to TRBJ1-5, with TRBD1 matching over 7 bases. CDR3 size: 15 residues. Per germline, CDR1 LNHDA and CDR2 SQIVND (reference sequence). V lost 3 bases and J lost 4; bases outside the gene matches: 6. CDR3 nucleotide sequence: TGTGCCAGTAGTATTTCCGGGACAGAGAATCAGCCCCAGCATTTT. It translates to CASSISGTENQPQHF.

The genes are TRBV19 and TRBJ1-6, with 7 nucleotides matching TRBD1. Germline V gene data show CDR1 as LNHDA and CDR2 as SQIVND (reference sequence). The length of the CDR3 is 13 residues. Trimming at V came to 7 bases and at J to 7 bases, leaving 4 bases not matched to a gene. The DNA of the CDR3 is TGTGCCAGTAAAACAGGGGAAAATTCACCCCTCCACTTT. Translating it yields CASKTGENSPLHF.

In its sample, this clone was seen once. J is TRBJ1-1 and V is TRBV18; D is ambiguous. CDR1 is KGHSH and CDR2 is LQKENI in the germline V gene. V was trimmed by 1 base and J by 5 bases, leaving 8 bases between them. The CDR3 runs 13 residues. Here the CDR3 reads CASSPHSTTEAFF. CDR3 in DNA: TGTGCCAGCTCACCACACTCTACTACTGAAGCTTTCTTT.

The rearrangement joins TRBV4-2 to TRBJ2-1, with TRBD2 as a possible D gene (5 bases). Germline CDR1 reads LGHNA; CDR2 reads YNFKEQ. The CDR3 loop spans 14 amino acids. Trimming took 1 base from V and 10 from J, leaving 14 bases between them. This chain's CDR3 is CASSQGGAAREQFF. The CDR3 bases are TGTGCCAGCAGCCAAGGGGGAGCTGCTAGGGAGCAGTTCTTC.

The gene calls are TRBV24-1 and TRBJ1-2; D is uncertain. CDR1 and CDR2 from the germline V gene are KGHDR and SFDVKD. The CDR3 runs to 14 residues. V lost 1 base and J lost 0, with 5 bases in between. The CDR3 coding sequence is TGTGCCACCAGTGATTTAACAACTAACTATGGCTACACCTTC. This codes for CATSDLTTNYGYTF.

This chain uses TRBV24-1 with TRBJ1-1, with a possible D match to TRBD1 (5 bases). Germline CDR1 is KGHDR and CDR2 is SFDVKD. Between the trimmed V and J ends, which lost 9 bases and 1 base, there was a span of 8 bases. The CDR3 length is 12 residues. The CDR3 nucleotides read TGTGCCACCCGGGGGGGGAACACTGAAGCTTTCTTT. Its translation: CATRGGNTEAFF.

On this clone itself: The DNA is left out, because the CDR3 cannot be placed on it with certainty; the CDR3 is given as TCRdb lists it. This sequence joins TRBV6-5 and TRBJ1-2. Germline CDR1 is MNHEY and CDR2 is SVGAGI. The CDR3 extends over 15 residues, inclusive of both ends. The CDR3 sequence: CASSTSPLGNYGYTF.

In this sample, this clone turned up many times. The chain combines TRBV19 with TRBJ1-2; the match to TRBD1 covers 9 bases. J was trimmed by 7 bases and V by 9 bases; bases with no gene match: 6. Germline V gene lookup returns CDR1 LNHDA and CDR2 SQIVND (reference sequence). This CDR3 is 12 amino acids long. The CDR3 nucleotides read TGTGCCAGCAGGGACAGGGAAATTGGCTACACCTTC. Protein product: CASRDREIGYTF.

CDR3 loop: CASSTPTNEKLFF. The CDR3 region has the DNA TGCGCCAGCAGTACACCAACTAATGAAAAACTGTTTTTT. V gene TRBV5-1 combines with J gene TRBJ1-4, with D unclear. V shed 5 bases and J shed 0 bases, with 5 bases lying between them. Germline V gene sequence: CDR1 SGHRS, CDR2 YFSETQ. The CDR3 length is 13 residues.

V is TRBV5-1 and J is TRBJ1-1; D is unclear. Trimming took off 0 bases at V and 0 bases at J, with 6 bases between the two ends. The CDR3 has 14 residues. Per the germline V gene, CDR1 is SGHRS and CDR2 is YFSETQ. The CDR3 nucleotides read TGCGCCAGCAGCTTGGGAGACATGAACACTGAAGCTTTCTTT. Translation gives CASSLGDMNTEAFF. The variable domain in full, completed from reference TRBV5-1 and TRBJ1-1, reads KAGVTQTPRYLIKTRGQQVTLSCSPISGHRSVSWYQQTPGQGLQFLFEYFSETQRNKGNFPGRFSGRQFSNSRSEMNVSTLELGDSALYLCASSLGDMNTEAFFGQGTRLTVV.

This chain joins TRBV6-2 or TRBV6-3 and TRBJ1-5; D is undetermined. Germline CDR1 MNHEY, CDR2 SVGEGT. Trimming pared 0 bases from V and 4 bases from J, leaving 7 bases between. CDR3 length equals 14 residues. The DNA for the CDR3 is TGTGCCAGCAGTTACTCTGCAGGTAATCAGCCCCAGCATTTT. Protein: CASSYSAGNQPQHF.

This rearrangement joins TRBV5-1 to TRBJ1-1, with a tentative D call TRBD1 (5 bases). This CDR3 has 14 amino acids. Per the germline V gene, CDR1 is SGHRS and CDR2 is YFSETQ. The V and J ends lost 0 bases and 1 base respectively, with 7 bases between them. CDR3 sequence reads: CASSLVQENTEAFF. The CDR3 DNA reads as TGCGCCAGCAGCTTGGTACAGGAGAACACTGAAGCTTTCTTT.

This clone was counted only a few times. The chain is built from TRBV18 and TRBJ2-1; TRBD2 is a possible D gene (7 bases). The CDR3 is 16 amino acids. V was cut by 3 bases and J by 6 bases, with 18 bases left in between. Germline assignment: CDR1 KGHSH and CDR2 LQKENI. CDR3 nucleotides: TGTGCCAGCTCACCCACCGCGGGGGCCCGGGGCAATGAGCAGTTCTTC. Protein: CASSPTAGARGNEQFF.

The genes are TRBV20-1 and TRBJ1-1; TRBD1 might be the D (5 bases). CDR1 DFQATT and CDR2 SNEGSKA come from the germline V gene (reference sequence). The ends were cut back, 6 bases at V and 5 bases at J, with 10 bases in the middle. There are 11 residues in the CDR3. The CDR3 DNA is TGCAGTGCAGGGGTTGGAACTGAAGCTTTCTTT. This encodes CSAGVGTEAFF.

A few counts support this clone. The junction departs from germline at one end; a sequencing error may be responsible. The rearrangement uses TRBV12-5 and TRBJ1-5; D not resolved. The CDR3 loop spans 15 amino acids. Germline CDR1 LGHNT, CDR2 FRNRAP. DNA for the CDR3: TGTGCTAGTGTTTTGGACGCTGCTTCCAGTCAGCCCCAGCATTTT. Its translation: CASVLDAASSQPQHF.

The chain has TRBV28 and TRBJ2-5; the match to TRBD1 covers 7 bases. The V gene end was trimmed by 5 bases and the J gene end by 0 bases; junction bases not matched to a gene: 6. The CDR3 extends over 15 amino acids. CDR1 and CDR2 from the germline V gene are MDHEN and SYDVKM. CDR3 nucleotides: TGTGCCAGCAGTCCATCGGGACAGCACCAAGAGACCCAGTACTTC. It is translated as CASSPSGQHQETQYF.

CDR3 region: CASSLEAGPHEQYF. The CDR3 nucleotides read TGTGCCAGCAGCTTAGAGGCAGGCCCCCACGAGCAGTACTTC. This chain uses TRBV11-2 with TRBJ2-7; no clear D gene. The CDR3 spans 14 residues. Germline CDR1 reads SGHAT; CDR2 reads FQNNGV. The germline V and J ends were trimmed by 0 bases and 5 bases, with 11 bases remaining between them. The variable domain in full, with the rest retrieved from reference TRBV11-2 and TRBJ2-7, is EAGVAQSPRYKIIEKRQSVAFWCNPISGHATLYWYQQILGQGPKLLIQFQNNGVVDDSQLPKDRFSAERLKGVDSTLKIQPAKLEDSAVYLCASSLEAGPHEQYFGPGTRLTVT.

The chain joins TRBV19 to TRBJ2-3; 9 bases fit TRBD2. Unmatched junction bases numbered 11, after V lost 5 bases and J lost 5 bases. Per germline, CDR1 LNHDA and CDR2 SQIVND (reference sequence). The CDR3 extends over 16 amino acids. The CDR3 DNA sequence: TGTGCCAGTAGTTCGCCGGGACTAGCCCTTGGAGATACGCAGTATTTT. Protein product: CASSSPGLALGDTQYF.

This clone was detected only once. This chain uses TRBV5-1 with TRBJ2-7, with D hard to call. V was pared by 5 bases and J by 4 bases, with 7 bases between. Per germline, CDR1 SGHRS and CDR2 YFSETQ. The CDR3 has 11 amino acids. The CDR3: CASRLVYEQYF. The DNA for the CDR3 is TGCGCCAGCAGATTAGTTTACGAGCAGTACTTC.

The rearrangement links TRBV7-2 to TRBJ2-3; D is possibly TRBD2 (7 bases). This CDR3 has 14 residues. V lost 7 bases and J 9 bases, leaving 20 bases between the germline ends. The germline gives CDR1 SGHTA, CDR2 FQGNSA. Here the CDR3 reads CASTLFGEGGTQYF. CDR3 coding DNA: TGTGCCAGCACCCTCTTCGGGGAGGGGGGCACGCAGTATTTT.

This chain uses TRBV15 with TRBJ1-1, with D possibly matching TRBD1 (6 bases). The ends were cut back, 3 bases at V and 5 bases at J, with 13 bases in the middle. The CDR3 consists of 14 residues. From germline, CDR1 is LNHNV and CDR2 YYDKDF (reference sequence). CDR3: CATSRPGGGTEAFF. The CDR3 region has the DNA TGTGCCACCAGCAGGCCGGGGGGCGGTACTGAAGCTTTCTTT.